Each of the 15 T cell receptor beta chains below was sequenced from the same sample in a study of T-cell memory formation after mild COVID-19. TCRdb processed the 5' RACE reads anew with MiXCR; each CDR3 protein has one entry. The sample lists around 200,000 distinct CDR3 sequences; around 26% were seen once. What was sequenced was PBMCs or a T cell subset sorted from them (not recorded which). The receptor set was obtained from an adult woman who had mild COVID-19 (a few samples of this study predate the infection). Cell type and time point are not known.

V and J are TRBV20-1 and TRBJ2-3; D may be TRBD1 (5 bases). The CDR3 extends over 11 amino acids. V lost 8 bases and J 0 bases, leaving 6 bases between the germline ends. Germline CDR1 DFQATT, CDR2 SNEGSKA (reference sequence). The CDR3 DNA reads as TGCAGTCCAGGGAGCACAGATACGCAGTATTTT. Translated, it gives CSPGSTDTQYF.

The chain recombines TRBV7-2 with TRBJ2-3; D remains unclear. The CDR3 contains 17 residues. CDR1 is SGHTA, CDR2 FQGNSA, per germline. The ends were cut back, 0 bases at V and 4 bases at J, with 17 bases in the middle. The CDR3: CASSLAPMALYPDTQYF. DNA for the CDR3: TGTGCCAGCAGCTTAGCCCCAATGGCCCTATATCCAGATACGCAGTATTTT.

This chain connects TRBV7-2 to TRBJ2-7; possibly TRBD2 for D (6 bases). Between the trimmed V and J ends, which lost 0 bases and 2 bases, there was a span of 14 bases. The CDR3 totals 16 residues. CDR1 and CDR2 (germline): SGHTA, FQGNSA. The CDR3 coding sequence is TGTGCCAGCAGCTTAGCGGGGACGGGGACTGCCTACGAGCAGTACTTC. This codes for CASSLAGTGTAYEQYF.

This rearrangement joins TRBV4-2 to TRBJ2-3; possible D gene TRBD2, 7 bases. This CDR3 has 17 residues. Trimming cost V 4 bases and J 3 bases, with 20 bases left between them. CDR1 and CDR2 (germline): LGHNA, YNFKEQ. The CDR3 loop is CASSPGAWAGVTDTQYF. The CDR3, as DNA: TGTGCCAGCAGCCCAGGGGCCTGGGCGGGGGTTACAGATACGCAGTATTTT.

This chain joins TRBV6-4 and TRBJ1-2; 10 bases fit TRBD1. The junction had 11 bases not matched to a gene; V was cut back by 6 bases and J by 7 bases. The length of the CDR3 is 15 residues. Germline V lookup: CDR1 MRHNA, CDR2 SNTAGT. The CDR3 sequence: CASSPGQGRGGGYTF. DNA of the CDR3: TGTGCCAGCAGCCCGGGACAGGGGCGCGGAGGTGGCTACACCTTC.

This clonotype has just a few counts. The genes are TRBV12-3 or TRBV12-4 and TRBJ2-1; possible D gene TRBD2, 5 bases. The CDR3 is 13 residues long. Trimming removed 3 bases from V and 7 bases from J, with 10 bases in between. CDR3 loop: CASSFGILNEQFF. As DNA, the CDR3 is TGTGCCAGCAGTTTCGGGATCCTAAATGAGCAGTTCTTC.

The chain uses TRBV20-1 and TRBJ1-5, with 7 bases lining up with TRBD1. The CDR3 covers 13 residues. Germline V gene lookup returns CDR1 DFQATT and CDR2 SNEGSKA (reference sequence). V trimming: 5 bases; J trimming: 0 bases; junction bases outside the gene matches: 1. In nucleotides, the CDR3 is TGCAGTGCTTACAGGGGTAGCAATCAGCCCCAGCATTTT. This gives the protein CSAYRGSNQPQHF.

This chain connects TRBV7-6 to TRBJ1-1, with 9 nucleotides matching TRBD1. This CDR3 comprises 13 residues. CDR1 is SGHVS, CDR2 FNYEAQ, per germline. J gave up 5 bases and V 5 bases, and 3 bases lay outside the gene matches. CDR3 protein: CASSGGTGTEAFF. CDR3 DNA: TGTGCCAGCAGCGGGGGGACAGGGACTGAAGCTTTCTTT.

In DNA form, the CDR3 reads TGTGCCAGCAGCTTGATGACAGGGCTCGACGAGCAGTACTTC. As protein: CASSLMTGLDEQYF. The genes are TRBV11-3 and TRBJ2-7, with 7 bases matching TRBD1. J gave up 5 bases and V 3 bases, and 7 bases lay outside the gene matches. Germline-derived CDR1 and CDR2 are SGHNT and YENEEA. This CDR3 region has 14 residues.

The chain uses TRBV7-6 and TRBJ2-3; 9 bases are shared with TRBD1. Germline assignment: CDR1 SGHVS and CDR2 FNYEAQ. Trimming took 2 bases from V and 2 from J; bases not matched to a gene: 5. The CDR3 consists of 16 residues. The CDR3 here is CASSLTQGATTDTQYF. CDR3 nucleotides: TGTGCCAGCAGCTTAACACAGGGGGCAACCACAGATACGCAGTATTTT.

This clonotype was recorded at least ten times. The chain has TRBV12-3 or TRBV12-4 and TRBJ2-3, with TRBD1 matching over 9 bases. The CDR3 runs to 14 residues. The J segment lost 1 base and the V segment lost 8 bases, leaving 4 bases of the junction unmatched. For the CDR3, the DNA is TGTGCCAGCCGCCGGACAGGGGGCACAGATACGCAGTATTTT. Protein: CASRRTGGTDTQYF.

This clonotype was counted a few times. V usage is TRBV5-4 and J usage is TRBJ2-5; the match to TRBD2 covers 9 bases. The CDR3 covers 15 residues. CDR1 and CDR2 from the germline V gene are SGHNT and YYREEE (reference sequence). The ends lost 4 bases at V and 5 bases at J; junction bases unmatched: 9. CDR3 loop: CASSPWTSAGETQYF. In nucleotides, the CDR3 is TGTGCCAGCAGCCCGTGGACTAGCGCGGGGGAGACCCAGTACTTC.

This rearrangement joins TRBV6-2 or TRBV6-3 to TRBJ2-7; 7 bases align to TRBD1. The CDR3 spans 16 residues. Germline assignment: CDR1 MNHEY and CDR2 SVGEGT. Trimming removed 5 bases from V and 2 bases from J; junction bases left unmatched: 12. The CDR3 loop is CASSPRSGGTAYEQYF. Written as DNA, the CDR3 is TGTGCCAGCAGTCCCCGGTCGGGTGGGACAGCCTACGAGCAGTACTTC.

This chain links TRBV5-1 with TRBJ2-3; TRBD2 might be the D (6 bases). CDR3 size: 18 residues. Germline assignment: CDR1 SGHRS and CDR2 YFSETQ. The V end was cut by 0 bases, the J end by 2 bases, with 19 bases between. For the CDR3, the DNA is TGCGCCAGCAGCTTGGCTGTGATAGGAGCGGGTCTCACAGATACGCAGTATTTT. This sequence encodes CASSLAVIGAGLTDTQYF.

This clonotype was counted only a few times. The chain carries TRBV5-1 and TRBJ2-1; 10 bases agree with TRBD1. Per the germline V gene, CDR1 is SGHRS and CDR2 is YFSETQ. The J segment lost 8 bases and the V segment lost 5 bases, leaving 4 bases of the junction unmatched. The CDR3 loop spans 13 amino acids. CDR3 DNA sequence: TGCGCCAGCAGGGGGGACAGGGGCTATGAGCAGTTCTTC. Amino acids: CASRGDRGYEQFF.